The clone carrying this T cell receptor (beta chain) was seen at least ten times. What it binds is unknown. These data originate in a study of T cells in Graves' hyperthyroidism and ophthalmopathy. Overall study findings and caveats: Among thyroid clonotypes expanded above 0.001, most also appeared in blood.

Investigators excluded patients with uncontrolled infection, other autoimmune disease, pregnancy or lactation. TCR beta CDR3 sequences were amplified from RNA transcripts. Initially, a first-round RT-PCR of the TCR CDR3 employed the HTBI primer set. TCRdb re-called the multiplex PCR reads through MiXCR, storing one row per CDR3 protein. The sample lists 350,000 or so distinct CDR3 sequences, roughly a fifth occurring once. Germline values: CDR1 MGHDK, CDR2 SYGVNS. Trimming removed 0 bases from V and 6 bases from J, with 21 bases in between. This CDR3 region has 17 residues. The sequencing input was blood. This sequence originates from a woman in her fifties or sixties with Graves' hyperthyroidism. The gene calls are TRBV25-1 and TRBJ2-7; D is undetermined. In DNA form, the CDR3 reads TGTGCCAGCAGTGAATATACTGACGAGCTCCTTAGAGGCGAGCAGTACTTC. Translated: CASSEYTDELLRGEQYF.